This passage covers 14 T cell receptor beta chains from one sample sequenced in a study of regulatory T cells in long-lasting Graves disease. The time point is: persistent/refractory GD, antithyroid drugs over 5 years with positive TRAb. The TCR library was prepared using RNA isolated from PBMCs. Construction of the TCR beta libraries employed iRepertoire HTBI primers in conjunction with Arm-PCR of CDR3 regions. One entry per CDR3 protein results from TCRdb running MiXCR on the multiplex PCR reads. The table includes about 290,000 distinct CDR3 sequences, 20% to 25% detected once. Sequencing was performed on peripheral blood mononuclear cells (PBMCs), taken when the disease was refractory, from a patient treated with antithyroid drugs. These receptors were taken from a female donor with Graves disease.

This clonotype was counted a few times. This CDR3 reads CASSIAPGTYEQYF. CDR3 sequence (DNA): TGCGCCAGCAGCATTGCCCCAGGGACCTACGAGCAGTACTTC. The chain is built from TRBV5-1 and TRBJ2-7, with D possibly matching TRBD1 (5 bases). This CDR3 region has 14 residues. The V end lost 4 bases, the J end lost 2 bases, and 13 bases lay between the germline ends. Germline CDR1 is SGHRS and CDR2 is YFSETQ.

V usage is TRBV20-1 and J usage is TRBJ2-7, with 7 bases that match TRBD2. Germline V gene sequence: CDR1 DFQATT, CDR2 SNEGSKA (reference sequence). This CDR3 is 11 amino acids long. Trimming removed 7 bases from V and 5 bases from J; junction bases left unmatched: 5. The CDR3 sequence is CSVPSGDEQYF. CDR3 nucleotide sequence: TGCAGTGTGCCTAGCGGAGACGAGCAGTACTTC.

There are many counts of this clonotype. The rearrangement links TRBV15 to TRBJ1-1; D may be TRBD1 (5 bases). CDR1 is LNHNV, CDR2 YYDKDF, per germline (reference sequence). V lost 5 bases and J lost 1, with 17 bases in between. There are 16 residues in the CDR3. CDR3 DNA: TGTGCCACCAGCGGACGGACGTGGGGCAGGAACACTGAAGCTTTCTTT. It codes for CATSGRTWGRNTEAFF.

Comments on this clonotype: This likely reflects a read error, since a far larger clone is one base away. The chain recombines TRBV6-2 or TRBV6-3 with TRBJ1-5; TRBD1 agrees at 7 bases. This CDR3 is built from 16 residues. CDR1 is MNHEY and CDR2 is SVGEGT in the germline V gene. J lost 1 base, V lost 6 bases, and 9 bases had no gene match. In DNA, the CDR3 is TGTGCCAGCAGAAAGGCCGGGACAGCAAGCAATCAGCCCCAGCATTTT. Its protein is CASRKAGTASNQPQHF.

This clonotype was seen more than once but under ten times. The chain has TRBV11-2 and TRBJ2-2, with D possibly being TRBD1 (5 bases). The V end lost 3 bases, the J end lost 7 bases, and 12 bases lay between the germline ends. CDR3 length equals 14 residues. Looked up from germline, CDR1 is SGHAT and CDR2 is FQNNGV. CDR3 coding DNA: TGTGCCAGCAGCTTCTATGGGGCTGGCGGGGAGCTGTTTTTT. This translates into CASSFYGAGGELFF.

J is TRBJ2-6 and V is TRBV28; no clear D gene. Trimming shortened V by 7 bases and J by 0 bases, and 16 bases separated the two germline ends. CDR3 length: 17 amino acids. CDR1 is MDHEN, CDR2 SYDVKM, per germline. CDR3 nucleotide sequence: TGTGCCAGCATCCTGGGGTCTATAAGCTCTGGGGCCAACGTCCTGACTTTC. Its translation: CASILGSISSGANVLTF.

Worth noting for this clonotype: A read error may be the cause here, since a much bigger clone is one base away. CDR3 in DNA: TGTGCCAGCAGCTTATACGGGACAGATAACACCGGGGAGCTGTTTTTT. Protein sequence: CASSLYGTDNTGELFF. This chain joins TRBV7-3 and TRBJ2-2, with 7 bases identical to TRBD1. Germline-derived CDR1 and CDR2 are SGHTA and FQGTGA. Trimming at V came to 2 bases and at J to 2 bases, leaving 5 bases not matched to a gene. The CDR3 runs to 16 residues. Drawing the rest from reference TRBV7-3 and TRBJ2-2, the complete variable domain is GAGVSQTPSNKVTEKGKYVELRCDPISGHTALYWYRQSLGQGPEFLIYFQGTGAADDSGLPNDRFFAVRPEGSVSTLKIQRTERGDSAVYLCASSLYGTDNTGELFFGEGSRLTVL.

This clonotype has a single count. The rearrangement links TRBV3-1 to TRBJ1-3, with unresolved D. The CDR3 consists of 16 residues. Deletions cut 0 bases from V and 2 bases from J, with 11 bases between. Looked up from germline, CDR1 is LGHDT and CDR2 is YNNKEL (reference sequence). In DNA form, the CDR3 reads TGTGCCAGCAGCCAAGACGGGAGAACCACTGGAAACACCATATATTTT. This sequence encodes CASSQDGRTTGNTIYF.

This clonotype was observed many times. The V call is TRBV12-3 or TRBV12-4, the J call TRBJ2-1, with TRBD1 matching over 7 bases. Germline trimming cut 5 bases from V and 2 bases from J; bases unmatched to any gene: 6. There are 15 residues in the CDR3. The CDR3 here is CASSEGALTYNEQFF. The CDR3 DNA is TGTGCCAGCAGTGAGGGGGCATTGACCTACAATGAGCAGTTCTTC.

Details on this clonotype: A much larger clone lies a single base off, so this may be a read error. The chain joins TRBV7-2 to TRBJ2-5; 9 nucleotides match TRBD2. The CDR3 covers 13 residues. CDR1 and CDR2 (germline): SGHTA, FQGNSA. Unmatched junction bases numbered 7, after V lost 7 bases and J lost 7 bases. The CDR3 protein is CASTIAGDRTQYF. The DNA for the CDR3 is TGTGCCAGCACCATAGCGGGAGACAGGACCCAGTACTTC.

This chain joins TRBV5-1 and TRBJ2-1; no firm D call. Trimming removed 4 bases at V and 6 bases at J, with 14 bases between. The CDR3 totals 14 residues. CDR1 is SGHRS, CDR2 YFSETQ, per germline. The CDR3 DNA reads as TGCGCCAGCAGCATGGGCGGCAGGCTCAATGAGCAGTTCTTC. Its protein product is CASSMGGRLNEQFF.

To note about this clonotype: A single base separates this from a much larger clone, so it may be a read error. The V gene is TRBV29-1, the J gene TRBJ2-5; the match to TRBD1 covers 8 bases. Germline V gene data show CDR1 as SQVTM and CDR2 as ANQGSEA. V lost 2 bases and J lost 7; bases outside the gene matches: 6. This CDR3 has 13 residues. Here the CDR3 reads CSVERTGCRTQYF. As DNA, the CDR3 is TGCAGCGTTGAAAGGACAGGGTGTCGGACCCAGTACTTC.

This clonotype was detected ten times or more. This chain joins TRBV6-5 and TRBJ1-5; perhaps TRBD1 as D (5 bases). Germline CDR1 reads MNHEY; CDR2 reads SVGAGI. V shed 2 bases and J shed 6 bases, with 8 bases lying between them. This CDR3 contains 13 residues. This chain's CDR3 is CASSYLGGQPQHF. CDR3 sequence (DNA): TGTGCCAGCAGTTACCTTGGGGGTCAGCCCCAGCATTTT.

This clonotype was seen at least ten times. J is TRBJ2-2 and V is TRBV28; D is ambiguous. The germline V gene has CDR1 MDHEN and CDR2 SYDVKM. V was cut by 3 bases and J by 0 bases, with 2 bases left in between. CDR3 length: 13 amino acids. The CDR3 region has the DNA TGTGCCAGCAGTTTCTCGAACACCGGGGAGCTGTTTTTT. This translates into CASSFSNTGELFF.